The 12 T cell receptor beta chains presented below share a single source sample, sequenced in a study of T cell responses to AZD1222 COVID-19 vaccine. Only in-frame clones appear in the TCRdb table, and some are missing; sequencing was by immunoSEQ multiplex PCR. The sample holds roughly 84,000 clones, approximately 83% seen once. Sequencing was performed on peripheral blood, taken 28 days after the second AZD1222 dose. The receptors stem from an adult who received the AZD1222 COVID-19 vaccine.

The V gene is TRBV5-8, the J gene TRBJ2-2; D unresolved. CDR3 length equals 14 residues. The germline CDR1 and CDR2 sequences are SGHTS and YDEGEE. Trimming pared 6 bases from V and 1 base from J, leaving 10 bases between. CDR3 coding DNA: TGTGCCAGCACAAATAGGGTGAACACCGGGGAGCTGTTTTTT. Protein sequence: CASTNRVNTGELFF. Complete variable domain (other parts from reference TRBV5-8 and TRBJ2-2): EAGVTQSPTHLIKTRGQQATLRCSPISGHTSVYWYQQALGLGLQFLLWYDEGEERNRGNFPPRFSGRQFPNYSSELNVNALELEDSALYLCASTNRVNTGELFFGEGSRLTVL.

The V gene is TRBV5-1, the J gene TRBJ1-4; TRBD1 might be the D (6 bases). Trimming cost V 3 bases and J 1 base, with 13 bases left between them. Germline CDR1 reads SGHRS; CDR2 reads YFSETQ. The length of the CDR3 is 16 residues. CDR3 nucleotide sequence: TGCGCCAGCAGCTCCTGGACAGCCGGAACTAATGAAAAACTGTTTTTT. It translates to CASSSWTAGTNEKLFF.

This chain joins TRBV2 and TRBJ2-3; no firm D call. V was trimmed by 0 bases and J by 0 bases, leaving 13 bases between them. Germline V gene lookup returns CDR1 SNHLY and CDR2 FYNNEI. The CDR3 has 17 residues. CDR3 region: CASSEALWVASTDTQYF. The CDR3 DNA follows: TGTGCCAGCAGTGAAGCGCTGTGGGTAGCTAGCACAGATACGCAGTATTTT.

The chain carries TRBV27 and TRBJ2-7; 8 bases agree with TRBD2. V gave up 4 bases and J gave up 4 bases; unmatched junction bases: 12. The CDR3 length is 16 residues. Germline-derived CDR1 and CDR2 are MNHEY and SMNVEV (reference sequence). The DNA for the CDR3 is TGTGCCAGCAGTTCCGAAACCGGGACTAGAGGATACGAGCAGTACTTC. It yields the protein CASSSETGTRGYEQYF.

The rearrangement links TRBV28 to TRBJ1-1; D is perhaps TRBD1 (5 bases). The CDR3 is 14 residues long. Deletions cut 6 bases from V and 2 bases from J, with 13 bases between. Germline loops: CDR1 MDHEN, CDR2 SYDVKM. In DNA form, the CDR3 reads TGTGCCAGCAGGAGAGTACAGGAAAACACTGAAGCTTTCTTT. Translated, it gives CASRRVQENTEAFF.

The rearrangement joins TRBV29-1 to TRBJ2-4; D gene ambiguous. From germline, CDR1 is SQVTM and CDR2 ANQGSEA. This CDR3 is built from 14 residues. The germline V and J ends were trimmed by 4 bases and 1 base, with 11 bases remaining between them. The CDR3 sequence is CSVAPMGAKNIQYF. The CDR3 DNA sequence: TGCAGCGTTGCACCTATGGGGGCCAAAAACATTCAGTACTTC.

The J gene is TRBJ2-1, the V gene TRBV30; the match to TRBD2 covers 11 bases. The V gene end was trimmed by 4 bases and the J gene end by 4 bases; junction bases not matched to a gene: 3. Germline CDR1 GTSNPN, CDR2 SVGIG (reference sequence). The CDR3 runs 14 residues. CDR3 bases: TGTGCCTGGACTACTAGCGGGGGTTACAATGAGCAGTTCTTC. It codes for CAWTTSGGYNEQFF.

The chain carries TRBV3-1 (or the pseudogene TRBV3-2) and TRBJ2-1; possibly TRBD1 for D (6 bases). This CDR3 comprises 17 residues. CDR1 is LGHDT, CDR2 YNNKEL, per germline (reference sequence). The V end was cut by 2 bases, the J end by 0 bases, with 14 bases between. The CDR3 nucleotides are TGTGCCAGCAGCCAAATAGGACAGACCATCTCCTACAATGAGCAGTTCTTC. The encoded protein is CASSQIGQTISYNEQFF.

In its sample, this clone was seen once. This chain links TRBV27 with TRBJ2-2, with 8 bases matching TRBD2. Trimming at V came to 4 bases and at J to 4 bases, leaving 8 bases not matched to a gene. CDR3 length equals 16 residues. Per the germline V gene, CDR1 is MNHEY and CDR2 is SMNVEV (reference sequence). The chain's CDR3 is CASSSMAGTSTGELFF. In nucleotides, the CDR3 is TGTGCCAGCAGTTCCATGGCCGGGACTAGCACCGGGGAGCTGTTTTTT.

This clone has more than one count but fewer than ten. The CDR3 here is CASSPLRGNTEAFF. The DNA of the CDR3 is TGTGCCAGCTCACCCTTGCGAGGAAACACTGAAGCTTTCTTT. The V and J genes are TRBV18 and TRBJ1-1; no clear D gene. V was cut by 3 bases and J by 2 bases, with 10 bases left in between. The CDR3 is 14 residues long. Per the germline V gene, CDR1 is KGHSH and CDR2 is LQKENI.

V is TRBV11-2 and J is TRBJ2-7; D possibly uses TRBD1 or TRBD2 (7 bases each). The germline V and J ends were trimmed by 5 bases and 3 bases, with 11 bases remaining between them. The CDR3 length is 13 residues. Germline CDR1 SGHAT, CDR2 FQNNGV. The CDR3 protein is CASSQGGDYEQYV. DNA for the CDR3: TGTGCCAGCAGCCAGGGGGGGGACTACGAGCAGTACGTC.

The chain uses TRBV2 and TRBJ1-1; TRBD1 agrees at 8 bases. Germline CDR1 and CDR2: SNHLY and FYNNEI. With 4 bases clipped from V and 4 bases from J, the junction kept 5 bases outside the gene matches. The CDR3 loop spans 14 amino acids. The CDR3 region has the DNA TGTGCCAGCAGTGTCGTCCAGGGGGCCACTGAAGCTTTCTTT. This encodes CASSVVQGATEAFF. The full variable domain, rest sourced from reference TRBV2 and TRBJ1-1, is EPEVTQTPSHQVTQMGQEVILRCVPISNHLYFYWYRQILGQKVEFLVSFYNNEISEKSEIFDDQFSVERPDGSNFTLKIRSTKLEDSAMYFCASSVVQGATEAFFGQGTRLTVV.